This entry features one TCR beta chain sequence. The sample belongs to a study of blood T cell repertoires in COVID-19. Study overall: The cDNA or gDNA used as material had been derived from T cells, B-cell-depleted T cells, or PBMCs.

The study drew participants aged about 18 to 89 years from some 23 US areas. Cohorts were assigned according to the clinical history that participants reported. The ends were cut back, 4 bases at V and 6 bases at J, with 9 bases in the middle. Germline V gene lookup returns CDR1 MNHEY and CDR2 SMNVEV (reference sequence). The CDR3 runs to 13 residues. Measured with immunoSEQ multiplex PCR; TCRdb has only the in-frame clones, and not every one. The sample carries hundreds of thousands of clones, over 75% recorded once. The V call is TRBV27, the J call TRBJ1-4; D is ambiguous. The origin of this receptor is a woman between 40 and 55 years old with acute COVID-19. The sample was PBMCs or T cells enriched from blood (not recorded which). The DNA for the CDR3 is TGTGCCAGCAGTTACGAGGTTGATGAAAAACTGTTTTTT. This encodes CASSYEVDEKLFF.